This passage covers 19 T cell receptor beta chains from one sample sequenced in a study of CD8+ T cells in alopecia areata. Following RNA extraction, reverse transcription yielded cDNA that acted as the sequencing template. Some clones are missing from TCRdb's copy, which holds only in-frame ones; the method was immunoSEQ multiplex PCR. The data contain over 70,000 clones, approximately 70% of them singletons. The sample's treatment: oral pan-JAK inhibitor, 5-10 mg twice daily. This sample comprised CD8+ T cells sorted from blood, obtained at week 24, from a patient treated with tofacitinib. The receptors come from a human donor with alopecia areata.

J is TRBJ2-7 and V is TRBV4-3; the D is unclear. The CDR3 loop spans 14 amino acids. V was cut by 1 base and J by 0 bases, with 7 bases left in between. Germline CDR1 LGHNA, CDR2 YSLEER. Here the CDR3 DNA reads TGCGCCAGCAGCCAAGTCAGGTCCTCCTACGAGCAGTACTTC. It is translated as CASSQVRSSYEQYF.

This clone was detected once. A read error may produce the germline difference seen at one junction end. The rearrangement joins TRBV23-1 to TRBJ1-2; D might be TRBD1 (6 bases). TRBV23-1 counts as an open reading frame of uncertain function. The CDR3 length is 14 residues. The DNA of the CDR3 is TGCGCCGGCAGGACAGCTGCTCGGTTCCATGGCTACACCTTC. It codes for CAGRTAARFHGYTF.

The chain combines TRBV5-1 with TRBJ1-1; TRBD1 aligns across 10 bases. The CDR3 runs 14 residues. The germline V gene encodes CDR1 SGHRS and CDR2 YFSETQ. V was clipped by 4 bases and J by 2 bases; unmatched bases: 2. The CDR3: CASSGTGANTEAFF. Written as DNA, the CDR3 is TGCGCCAGCAGCGGGACAGGGGCTAACACTGAAGCTTTCTTT.

V is TRBV11-2 and J is TRBJ1-1; 8 bases line up with TRBD1. Germline V gene sequence: CDR1 SGHAT, CDR2 FQNNGV. The junction had 4 bases not matched to a gene; V was cut back by 5 bases and J by 5 bases. This CDR3 contains 13 residues. The CDR3, as DNA: TGTGCCAGCAGCCAGGGGGCCCTAACTGAAGCTTTCTTT. The encoded protein is CASSQGALTEAFF.

The V gene is TRBV29-1, the J gene TRBJ2-7; a weak D match, TRBD2 (5 bases). Between the trimmed V and J ends, which lost 2 bases and 3 bases, there was a span of 20 bases. The CDR3 consists of 16 residues. Germline-derived CDR1 and CDR2 are SQVTM and ANQGSEA. The CDR3: CSVESAGKSGDYEQYF. The CDR3 DNA reads TGCAGCGTTGAATCGGCCGGGAAGAGTGGAGACTACGAGCAGTACTTC.

V is TRBV11-2 and J is TRBJ1-6; TRBD1 agrees at 9 bases. Germline V gene sequence: CDR1 SGHAT, CDR2 FQNNGV. V shed 3 bases, J shed 7 bases, and the junction held 4 bases outside the gene matches. The CDR3 has 15 residues. The CDR3 DNA follows: TGTGCCAGCAGCTTGGGGGGGACAGGGAATTCACCCCTCCACTTT. This translates into CASSLGGTGNSPLHF.

This chain joins TRBV9 and TRBJ1-3; 8 bases are a match to TRBD1. The germline V gene encodes CDR1 SGDLS and CDR2 YYNGEE. Trimming removed 3 bases from V and 2 bases from J; junction bases left unmatched: 1. The CDR3 consists of 14 residues. The CDR3 is CASSADRAGNTIYF. The CDR3, as DNA: TGTGCCAGCAGCGCGGACAGGGCTGGAAACACCATATATTTT.

The chain employs TRBV19 and TRBJ2-5, with D perhaps given as TRBD1 or TRBD2 (5 bases each). CDR1 LNHDA and CDR2 SQIVND come from the germline V gene (reference sequence). V lost 10 bases to trimming and J lost 2 bases, with 14 bases between them. The CDR3 consists of 13 residues. CDR3 sequence reads: CATSTDYQETQYF. CDR3 coding DNA: TGTGCCACCTCGACAGACTATCAAGAGACCCAGTACTTC.

As DNA, the CDR3 is TGTGCCAGCAGCCCCGGGACTAGCATTGGGGATGAGCAGTTCTTC. Translated, it gives CASSPGTSIGDEQFF. V gene TRBV6-1 combines with J gene TRBJ2-1; 9 nucleotides align to TRBD2. With 6 bases clipped from V and 8 bases from J, the junction kept 11 bases outside the gene matches. Germline loops: CDR1 MNHNS, CDR2 SASEGT. The CDR3 spans 15 residues.

Of note for this clone: Other DNA sequences in this specimen translate into the identical CDR3. The chain is built from TRBV5-4 and TRBJ1-2; D uncertain. This CDR3 spans 12 amino acids. V lost 3 bases and J 8 bases, leaving 11 bases between the germline ends. The V gene's germline CDR1 is SGHNT and CDR2 YYREEE (reference sequence). This CDR3 is CASSSSRRGYTF. In DNA, the CDR3 is TGTGCCAGCAGCTCTTCAAGGCGCGGCTACACCTTC.

This chain uses TRBV13 with TRBJ2-7; no clear D. This CDR3 has 12 residues. V was cut by 0 bases and J by 3 bases, with 3 bases left in between. Germline V lookup: CDR1 PRHDT, CDR2 FYEKMQ (reference sequence). CDR3 amino acids: CASSLGGYEQYF. CDR3 nucleotides: TGTGCCAGCAGCTTAGGGGGCTACGAGCAGTACTTC.

The chain links TRBV2 to TRBJ1-1; tentatively, D is TRBD1 (6 bases). The length of the CDR3 is 15 residues. Germline loops: CDR1 SNHLY, CDR2 FYNNEI. Trimming cost V 2 bases and J 1 base, with 11 bases left between them. Written as DNA, the CDR3 is TGTGCCAGCAGTGAAATCAGGGGCGCGAACACTGAAGCTTTCTTT. It yields the protein CASSEIRGANTEAFF.

The chain uses TRBV5-4 and TRBJ1-2; D is uncertain. V gave up 1 base and J gave up 6 bases, with 25 bases separating them. Germline CDR1 and CDR2: SGHNT and YYREEE (reference sequence). CDR3 length equals 18 residues. For the CDR3, the DNA is TGTGCCAGCAGCTTGTACCCGTCTTCCGGATTGGACTCTAATGGCTACACCTTC. It codes for CASSLYPSSGLDSNGYTF.

The chain links TRBV10-3 to TRBJ2-1, with a possible D match to TRBD1 (5 bases). CDR1 and CDR2 from the germline V gene are ENHRY and SYGVKD. Trimming pared 5 bases from V and 4 bases from J, leaving 15 bases between. The CDR3 runs 15 residues. Here the CDR3 DNA reads TGTGCCATCAGTCCTCCTGACAGACTGTACAATGAGCAGTTCTTC. The encoded protein is CAISPPDRLYNEQFF.

About this clone: The same CDR3 is also encoded by other DNA sequences in this sample. The rearrangement uses TRBV5-4 and TRBJ2-7; 10 bases match TRBD2. CDR1 and CDR2 from the germline V gene are SGHNT and YYREEE (reference sequence). Trimming took 0 bases from V and 3 from J; bases not matched to a gene: 3. This CDR3 has 15 amino acids. CDR3 sequence reads: CASSLVAGGSYEQYF. The CDR3 DNA reads TGTGCCAGCAGCTTGGTAGCGGGAGGTAGCTACGAGCAGTACTTC.

J is TRBJ1-5 and V is TRBV27, with no clear D. Per germline, CDR1 MNHEY and CDR2 SMNVEV (reference sequence). CDR3 length: 13 residues. Trimming cost V 8 bases and J 0 bases, with 8 bases left between them. In DNA form, the CDR3 reads TGTGCCAGCCGAGGGAATAGCAATCAGCCCCAGCATTTT. It yields the protein CASRGNSNQPQHF.

The CDR3: CASSSGQGEYF. The DNA for the CDR3 is TGTGCCAGCAGTTCGGGACAGGGGGAGTACTTC. J is TRBJ2-7 and V is TRBV27; TRBD1 matches 11 bases. This CDR3 has 11 residues. The V and J ends lost 4 bases and 11 bases, in that order; junction bases with no gene match: 1. The germline gives CDR1 MNHEY, CDR2 SMNVEV (reference sequence).

V is TRBV4-3 and J is TRBJ2-5; D tentatively fits TRBD1 or TRBD2 (5 bases each). CDR1 is LGHNA, CDR2 YSLEER, per germline. V was shortened by 1 base and J by 4 bases, with 13 bases between the two germline ends. The CDR3 contains 15 residues. CDR3 coding DNA: TGCGCCAGCAGCCAAGTGGACGGTGGGGGAGAGACCCAGTACTTC. Its translation: CASSQVDGGGETQYF.

CDR3 DNA: TGTGCCTGGAGTGGGGGGACCTACAATGAGCAGTTCTTC. The encoded protein is CAWSGGTYNEQFF. The chain is built from TRBV30 and TRBJ2-1; D could derive from TRBD1 or TRBD2 (5 bases each). Trimming left V 1 base short and J 2 bases short, with 6 bases between. Looked up from germline, CDR1 is GTSNPN and CDR2 is SVGIG (reference sequence). This CDR3 contains 13 residues. Drawing the rest from reference TRBV30 and TRBJ2-1, the complete variable domain is SQTIHQWPATLVQPVGSPLSLECTVEGTSNPNLYWYRQAAGRGLQLLFYSVGIGQISSEVPQNLSASRPQDRQFILSSKKLLLSDSGFYLCAWSGGTYNEQFFGPGTRLTVL.